These T cell receptor beta chains were read from a single sample in a study of shared clonotypes between healthy human individuals. Assay: immunoSEQ multiplex PCR; the TCRdb copy retains only in-frame clones and omits some. Found here are some 1,900,000 clones, around 96% of them singletons; the top ten hold approximately 1.2%. The sequencing input was naive CD8+ T cells sorted from blood. These receptors came from a man younger than 30 in good health. Each CDR3 is given with its conserved first and last residue. A D gene is named only where the DNA matches it firmly. Clone size appears in some rows only: once, few, many, or a class for an expanded clone.

. TRBD2 TRBJ2-1 TRBV11-2 CASSFGTSGVQFF TGTGCCAGCAGCTTTGGGACTAGCGGGGTCCAGTTCTTC
. . TRBJ2-2 TRBV4-1 CASSQQGNTGELFF TGCGCCAGCAGCCAACAAGGAAACACCGGGGAGCTGTTTTTT
. TRBD1 TRBJ1-2 TRBV27 CASLGDWTGVYGYTF TGTGCCAGTCTAGGAGACTGGACAGGGGTTTATGGCTACACCTTC
. . TRBJ1-5 TRBV7-9 CASSLGNNQPQHF TGTGCCAGCAGCTTAGGGAATAATCAGCCCCAGCATTTT
once . TRBJ1-1 TRBV7-9 CASSFLAVNTEAFF TGTGCCAGCAGCTTTCTAGCAGTAAACACTGAAGCTTTCTTT
. TRBD2 TRBJ2-7 TRBV7-9 CASSLGREAYEQYF TGTGCCAGCAGCTTAGGGCGGGAGGCCTACGAGCAGTACTTC
. TRBD2 TRBJ2-5 TRBV9 CASSPGTSGRWETQYF TGTGCCAGCAGCCCGGGGACTAGCGGGAGATGGGAGACCCAGTACTTC
. . TRBJ1-1 TRBV14 CASSQDRALWTEAFF TGTGCCAGCAGCCAAGACCGGGCCTTATGGACTGAAGCTTTCTTT
. . TRBJ2-1 TRBV4-3 CASSQEPASIFLYDEQFF TGCGCCAGCAGCCAAGAGCCTGCTAGCATCTTCCTCTACGATGAGCAGTTCTTC
. . TRBJ2-7 TRBV2 CASRDQTGSYEQYF TGTGCCAGCAGGGATCAGACAGGCTCCTACGAGCAGTACTTC
. . TRBJ1-6 TRBV5-6 CASSLDWSSYNSPLHF TGTGCCAGCAGCTTGGACTGGAGCTCCTATAATTCACCCCTCCACTTT
. TRBD1 TRBJ2-7 TRBV4-1 CASSQRQGGAYEQYF TGCGCCAGCAGCCAACGACAGGGGGGTGCCTACGAGCAGTACTTC
. . TRBJ1-5 TRBV18 CASSPWEDSNQPQHF TGTGCCAGCTCACCATGGGAAGATAGCAATCAGCCCCAGCATTTT
. . TRBJ1-1 TRBV4-1 CASSQASGQNTEAFF TGCGCCAGCAGCCAGGCCTCCGGACAGAACACTGAAGCTTTCTTT
. . TRBJ2-1 TRBV7-9 CASSLVGVSYNEQFF TGTGCCAGCAGCTTAGTTGGCGTGTCCTACAATGAGCAGTTCTTC
. . TRBJ1-1 TRBV27 CASSIQGGGTEAFF TGTGCCAGCAGTATACAGGGCGGCGGCACTGAAGCTTTCTTT
. . TRBJ1-6 TRBV4-1 CASSQSVQGMSSYNSPLHF TGCGCCAGCAGCCAATCGGTCCAGGGGATGTCCTCCTATAATTCACCCCTCCACTTT
. . TRBJ1-2 TRBV2 CASSEAGSYGYTF TGTGCCAGCAGTGAGGCAGGGTCCTATGGCTACACCTTC
. . TRBJ1-2 TRBV30 CAWRPRQVFYGYTF TGTGCCTGGAGGCCCCGACAGGTCTTCTATGGCTACACCTTC
. TRBD2 TRBJ2-5 TRBV2 CASSKLAEEETQYF TGTGCCAGCAGTAAACTAGCGGAGGAAGAGACCCAGTACTTC
. . TRBJ2-6 TRBV6-5 CASSYSIAIGANVLTF TGTGCCAGCAGTTACTCAATAGCAATTGGGGCCAACGTCCTGACTTTC
. TRBD1 TRBJ2-7 TRBV28 CASKGQGSSSYEQYF TGTGCCAGCAAGGGACAGGGATCGAGCTCCTACGAGCAGTACTTC
. . TRBJ1-1 TRBV25-1 CASSELEGGAMNTEAFF TGTGCCAGCAGTGAATTGGAGGGGGGGGCCATGAACACTGAAGCTTTCTTT
. . TRBJ1-2 TRBV6-5 CASSYSPEGSGGYTF TGTGCCAGCAGTTACTCGCCTGAGGGTTCTGGCGGCTACACCTTC
. . TRBJ1-2 TRBV28 CASSSIIPPGDYGYTF TGTGCCAGCAGTTCAATAATTCCCCCCGGAGACTATGGCTACACCTTC
. . TRBJ2-7 TRBV27 CASSLGDEQYF TGTGCCAGCAGTTTAGGGGACGAGCAGTACTTC
. TRBD2 TRBJ2-3 TRBV5-4 CASSFGTSGLAQYF TGTGCCAGCAGCTTCGGGACTAGCGGACTGGCGCAGTATTTT
. . TRBJ1-2 TRBV15 CATSTGLLGYGYTF TGTGCCACCAGCACCGGTCTACTTGGCTATGGCTACACCTTC
. TRBD1 TRBJ2-2 TRBV4-3 CASSQDFTGGTGELFF TGCGCCAGCAGCCAAGATTTTACAGGGGGCACCGGGGAGCTGTTTTTT
. TRBD2 TRBJ2-3 TRBV27 CASTGGGLTDTQYF TGTGCCAGCACAGGCGGGGGACTCACAGATACGCAGTATTTT
. TRBD2 TRBJ2-3 TRBV10-3 CAISEEASGGSTDTQYF TGTGCCATCAGTGAGGAGGCCTCGGGGGGAAGCACAGATACGCAGTATTTT
. . TRBJ1-2 TRBV10-3 CATNLGDGYTF TGTGCCACCAACCTGGGGGATGGCTACACCTTC
. TRBD1 TRBJ2-5 TRBV19 CASSIDWDRAETQYF TGTGCCAGTAGTATAGATTGGGACAGGGCGGAGACCCAGTACTTC
once TRBD1 TRBJ2-5 TRBV18 CASSPPTGKETQYF TGTGCCAGCTCACCACCGACAGGGAAAGAGACCCAGTACTTC
. . TRBJ2-6 TRBV19 CASRHMPGANVLTF TGTGCCAGTCGGCACATGCCCGGGGCCAACGTCCTGACTTTC
. . TRBJ2-7 TRBV7-9 CASSLVLSRGAYEQYF TGTGCCAGCAGCTTAGTTCTTTCCCGGGGGGCTTACGAGCAGTACTTC
. TRBD1 TRBJ2-7 TRBV27 CASSLITPGGSHEQYF TGTGCCAGCAGTTTAATCACCCCAGGGGGTTCACACGAGCAGTACTTC
. TRBD1 TRBJ1-1 TRBV6-5 CASSYAGGTEAFF TGTGCCAGCAGTTACGCAGGGGGAACTGAAGCTTTCTTT
. . TRBJ2-5 TRBV30 CAWTFGVGSQETQYF TGTGCCTGGACCTTCGGGGTGGGGTCCCAAGAGACCCAGTACTTC
. TRBD1 TRBJ1-2 TRBV28 CASSRQGAVYGYTF TGTGCCAGCAGTCGACAGGGGGCTGTCTATGGCTACACCTTC
. TRBD2 TRBJ2-1 TRBV7-6 CASSLGTSGSDEQFF TGTGCCAGCAGCTTAGGGACTAGCGGGAGTGATGAGCAGTTCTTC
. . TRBJ2-1 TRBV15 CATSRGGEFNEQFF TGTGCCACCAGCCGAGGGGGAGAGTTCAATGAGCAGTTCTTC
once . TRBJ2-5 TRBV13 CASSLDREQETQYF TGTGCCAGCAGCTTAGATAGGGAACAAGAGACCCAGTACTTC
. TRBD2 TRBJ2-2 TRBV4-3 CASSQVGGGSPGELFF TGCGCCAGCAGCCAAGTTGGGGGAGGGTCCCCCGGGGAGCTGTTTTTT
. TRBD2 TRBJ2-1 TRBV29-1 CSVEGLPSGRYNEQFF TGCAGCGTTGAAGGTCTGCCTAGCGGAAGATACAATGAGCAGTTCTTC
. . TRBJ1-2 TRBV11-2 CASSPDGNGPYGYTF TGTGCCAGCAGCCCCGACGGAAATGGTCCCTATGGCTACACCTTC
. . TRBJ2-2 TRBV6-1 CASSDTSINTGELFF TGTGCCAGCAGTGACACCTCTATAAACACCGGGGAGCTGTTTTTT
. TRBD1 TRBJ1-4 TRBV6-5 CASSPSTGRNEKLFF TGTGCCAGCAGCCCCTCGACAGGGAGGAATGAAAAACTGTTTTTT
. . TRBJ2-7 TRBV4-1 CASSPSRQIDYEQYF TGCGCCAGCAGCCCCTCCCGCCAGATCGACTACGAGCAGTACTTC
. TRBD1 TRBJ2-5 TRBV11-2 CASSPGQGKGETQYF TGTGCCAGCAGCCCCGGACAGGGGAAAGGAGAGACCCAGTACTTC
. . TRBJ1-1 TRBV27 CASSLRGPSGNTEAFF TGTGCCAGCAGTCTCAGGGGCCCTTCGGGGAACACTGAAGCTTTCTTT
. TRBD1 TRBJ2-5 TRBV7-2 CASSLEGAETQYF TGTGCCAGCAGCCTCGAGGGGGCGGAGACCCAGTACTTC
. . TRBJ1-4 TRBV28 CASSGWTTMEEKLFF TGTGCCAGCAGTGGATGGACAACGATGGAAGAAAAACTGTTTTTT
. . TRBJ1-2 TRBV7-9 CASRRAGSLALNYGYTF TGTGCCAGCCGCCGGGCAGGTTCGCTTGCTTTAAACTATGGCTACACCTTC